A selection of T cell receptor beta chains follows, all from one sample in a study of OX40 agonist ivuxolimab in advanced cancers. Some clones are missing from TCRdb's copy, which holds only in-frame ones; the method was immunoSEQ multiplex PCR. The sample has 50,000 to 60,000 clones; 70% to 85% are singletons. Sample: CD4+ or CD8+ T cells sorted from blood, taken in a trial of the OX40 agonist ivuxolimab. Receptors originate from an adult with an advanced solid tumor such as melanoma, head and neck, liver or kidney cancer. CDR3s include the opening cysteine and the closing phenylalanine or tryptophan. The order of the fields is V gene, D gene, clone size, J gene, CDR3 protein, CDR3 DNA. D genes are given only for firm matches. A clone size is listed for some rows: how often the clone was seen (once, few, many), or a class if it is expanded.

>TRBV19|TRBD1|.|TRBJ2-2
CASRTGGNTGELFF
TGTGCCAGTCGGACAGGGGGCAACACCGGGGAGCTGTTTTTT
>TRBV5-1|.|.|TRBJ2-3
CASSLHADTQYF
TGCGCCAGCAGCCTCCACGCGGATACGCAGTATTTT
>TRBV25-1|TRBD2|once|TRBJ2-3
CASKGASGGAGTDTQYF
TGTGCCAGCAAAGGTGCTAGCGGGGGGGCAGGCACAGATACGCAGTATTTT
>TRBV30|.|.|TRBJ2-7
CAWSVGQGGSYEQYF
TGTGCCTGGAGTGTTGGGCAGGGCGGCTCCTACGAGCAGTACTTC
>TRBV29-1|TRBD1|.|TRBJ1-3
CSVESWTGADTIYF
TGCAGCGTTGAATCCTGGACAGGGGCGGACACCATATATTTT
>TRBV6-1|.|few|TRBJ1-2
CASSEASQDRYGYTF
TGTGCCAGCAGTGAAGCGTCACAGGACAGATATGGCTACACCTTC
>TRBV7-6|TRBD2|.|TRBJ2-1
CASSPLRGLAAGEQFF
TGTGCCAGCAGCCCCCTCCGGGGACTAGCCGCGGGTGAGCAGTTCTTC
>TRBV28|.|.|TRBJ1-5
CASSPQVGNQPQHF
TGTGCCAGCAGCCCGCAGGTTGGCAATCAGCCCCAGCATTTT
>TRBV9|TRBD2|once|TRBJ2-3
CASSPGLELNFDTQYF
TGTGCCAGCAGCCCTGGACTAGAACTGAACTTTGATACGCAGTATTTT
>TRBV9|.|.|TRBJ2-1
CASSVDLNSYNEQFF
TGTGCCAGCAGCGTAGATCTCAACTCCTACAATGAGCAGTTCTTC
>TRBV6-5|.|.|TRBJ2-7
CASSYHSLSYEQYF
TGTGCCAGCAGTTATCACAGCCTATCCTACGAGCAGTACTTC
>TRBV19|TRBD2|.|TRBJ2-5
CASSIGPGLARGETQYF
TGTGCCAGTAGTATAGGGCCGGGACTAGCAAGAGGGGAGACCCAGTACTTC
>TRBV14|.|.|TRBJ2-6
CASSQLWAGPYSGANVLTF
TGTGCCAGCAGCCAATTATGGGCAGGTCCCTACTCTGGGGCCAACGTCCTGACTTTC
>TRBV6-1|TRBD1|.|TRBJ2-7
CASSEASGGPYEQYF
TGTGCCAGCAGTGAAGCTTCAGGGGGCCCCTACGAGCAGTACTTC
>TRBV7-8|.|few|TRBJ2-2
CASSWGTGELFF
TGTGCCAGCAGCTGGGGAACCGGGGAGCTGTTTTTT
>TRBV5-1|.|medium-sized|TRBJ1-1
CASSLKFETEAFF
TGCGCCAGCAGCTTGAAGTTCGAGACTGAAGCTTTCTTT
>TRBV6-1|TRBD1|few|TRBJ2-7
CASSADRGSEQYF
TGTGCCAGCAGTGCGGACAGGGGAAGCGAGCAGTACTTC
>TRBV11-3|.|.|TRBJ2-5
CASSLGSARETQYF
TGTGCCAGCAGCTTAGGGTCGGCCCGAGAGACCCAGTACTTC
>TRBV7-8|.|.|TRBJ2-6
CASSFDPGPSLGANVLTF
TGTGCCAGCAGCTTCGACCCAGGGCCCTCTCTAGGGGCCAACGTCCTGACTTTC
>TRBV2|TRBD1|.|TRBJ1-2
CASSRDRGRVVYGYTF
TGTGCCAGCAGCAGGGACAGGGGGCGCGTAGTCTATGGCTACACCTTC
>TRBV18|TRBD1|.|TRBJ1-5
CASSRDRGRNQPQHF
TGTGCCAGCTCACGCGACAGGGGAAGGAATCAGCCCCAGCATTTT
>TRBV27|.|.|TRBJ2-3
CASSLSGETQYF
TGTGCCAGCAGTTTATCGGGGGAGACGCAGTATTTT
>TRBV7-9|.|.|TRBJ1-1
CASSSGWGRTEAFF
TGTGCCAGCAGCTCTGGGTGGGGTCGAACTGAAGCTTTCTTT
>TRBV28|.|.|TRBJ1-2
CASSLSGARSYGYTF
TGTGCCAGCAGTTTATCAGGGGCTCGTTCCTATGGCTACACCTTC
>TRBV10-3|TRBD1|.|TRBJ2-5
CAISDPDRGQETQYF
TGTGCCATCAGTGACCCCGACAGGGGCCAAGAGACCCAGTACTTC
>TRBV7-2|.|.|TRBJ2-7
CASSLDGKPSYEQYF
TGTGCCAGCAGCTTAGACGGGAAGCCCTCCTACGAGCAGTACTTC
>TRBV5-2|.|.|TRBJ2-3
CASSQDPAARYF
TGCGCCAGCAGCCAAGATCCGGCAGCGCGGTATTTT
>TRBV4-1|.|once|TRBJ2-1
CASSQDGDWKGQFF
TGCGCCAGCAGCCAAGATGGGGATTGGAAAGGGCAGTTCTTC
>TRBV18|.|.|TRBJ2-7
CASSGRQASYEQYF
TGTGCCAGCTCGGGACGACAGGCCTCCTACGAGCAGTACTTC
>TRBV9|.|.|TRBJ1-2
CASSLGTANYGYTF
TGTGCCAGCAGCCTTGGGACGGCTAACTATGGCTACACCTTC
>TRBV7-9|TRBD2|.|TRBJ2-3
CASSPSRGRSTDTQYF
TGTGCCAGCAGCCCTAGCCGCGGGAGGAGCACAGATACGCAGTATTTT
>TRBV2|TRBD2|.|TRBJ2-7
CASQSAGDGGYEQYF
TGTGCCAGCCAATCAGCGGGAGATGGTGGCTACGAGCAGTACTTC
>TRBV19|TRBD2|.|TRBJ2-1
CASSSRGSNNEQFF
TGTGCCAGTAGTTCGCGGGGGTCCAACAATGAGCAGTTCTTC
>TRBV5-6|TRBD1|.|TRBJ1-4
CASSLSGTGGEKLFF
TGTGCCAGCAGCTTGTCCGGGACAGGGGGTGAAAAACTGTTTTTT
>TRBV4-3|TRBD1|.|TRBJ1-2
CASSHRRQGAGGYTF
TGCGCCAGCAGCCACCGACGACAGGGGGCAGGTGGCTACACCTTC
>TRBV10-2|TRBD1|.|TRBJ1-6
CASSAQGAGASLHF
TGCGCCAGCAGTGCACAGGGGGCCGGTGCATCCCTCCACTTT
>TRBV6-5|.|.|TRBJ2-7
CASSYGGSVNEQYF
TGTGCCAGCAGTTACGGAGGGTCGGTGAACGAGCAGTACTTC
>TRBV5-1|.|.|TRBJ1-1
CASSLEGGQPTEAFF
TGCGCCAGCAGCTTGGAAGGGGGGCAGCCGACTGAAGCTTTCTTT
>TRBV6-1|.|.|TRBJ1-2
CASSERQYGYTF
TGTGCCAGCAGTGAACGCCAATATGGCTACACCTTC
>TRBV6-1|.|.|TRBJ2-2
CASNRPLNTGELFF
TGTGCCAGCAACCGCCCGTTAAACACCGGGGAGCTGTTTTTT
>TRBV18|.|.|TRBJ2-7
CASSPRRELPYEQYF
TGTGCCAGCTCACCGCGCCGGGAACTCCCCTACGAGCAGTACTTC
>TRBV30|.|.|TRBJ2-4
CAWGQRGSNIQYF
TGTGCCTGGGGTCAACGGGGGTCAAACATTCAGTACTTC
>TRBV5-1|.|.|TRBJ2-6
CASSRGEAGANVLTF
TGCGCCAGCAGTCGAGGGGAGGCTGGGGCCAACGTCCTGACTTTC
>TRBV6-5|TRBD1|.|TRBJ1-5
CASRSTGKRVQPQHF
TGTGCCAGCAGATCGACAGGGAAACGAGTCCAGCCCCAGCATTTT
>TRBV7-3|.|.|TRBJ1-2
CASSRGGASGYTF
TGTGCCAGCAGTCGAGGAGGGGCTAGTGGCTACACCTTC
>TRBV19|TRBD1|.|TRBJ1-1
CASSTTGIGTEAFF
TGTGCCAGTAGTACGACAGGGATAGGCACTGAAGCTTTCTTT
>TRBV20-1|.|.|TRBJ2-5
CSAGGEETQYF
TGCAGTGCTGGGGGCGAGGAGACCCAGTACTTC
>TRBV27|.|.|TRBJ2-3
CASSPWKISTDTQYF
TGTGCCAGCAGTCCCTGGAAGATTAGCACAGATACGCAGTATTTT
>TRBV5-6|TRBD1|.|TRBJ2-7
CASSLGDRANYEQYF
TGTGCCAGCAGCTTGGGGGACAGGGCAAACTACGAGCAGTACTTC
>TRBV19|.|.|TRBJ2-1
CASRSPGGNEQFF
TGTGCCAGTAGGTCCCCAGGGGGGAATGAGCAGTTCTTC
>TRBV11-2|TRBD2|.|TRBJ2-1
CASSLGWRGGNEQFF
TGTGCCAGCAGCTTAGGTTGGCGGGGGGGAAATGAGCAGTTCTTC
>TRBV5-8|.|few|TRBJ2-1
CASSSYVGSSYNEQFF
TGTGCCAGCAGCTCGTATGTCGGGAGCTCCTACAATGAGCAGTTCTTC
>TRBV2|.|.|TRBJ2-1
CASSSPGLSSYNEQFF
TGTGCCAGCAGTTCCCCTGGACTTAGCTCCTACAATGAGCAGTTCTTC